Listed below are T cell receptor beta chains from one sample, sequenced in a study of T-cell memory formation after mild COVID-19. One entry per CDR3 protein results from TCRdb running MiXCR on the 5' RACE reads. The repertoire holds 100,000 to 150,000 distinct CDR3 sequences, with around a sixth as singletons. What was sequenced was PBMCs or a T cell subset sorted from them (not recorded which). The receptors were gathered from an adult woman who had mild COVID-19 (a few samples of this study predate the infection). Cell type and time point are not known. Each CDR3 is given with its conserved first and last residue. The D gene is left open where the match is weak. Expanded clones are given a class, and other clones once, few, many or no size at all.

DNA	CDR3	D	V	J	size
TGTGCCAGCAGCGACACTAGCGGGAAGGACAATGAGCAGTTCTTC	CASSDTSGKDNEQFF	TRBD2	TRBV9	TRBJ2-1	NA
TGTGCCGCGACTAGCGTGAGCTCCTACAATGAGCAGTTCTTC	CAATSVSSYNEQFF	TRBD2	TRBV7-9	TRBJ2-1	few
TGTGCCAGCAGTCCCCGCTACAATGAGCAGTTCTTC	CASSPRYNEQFF	NA	TRBV12-3/TRBV12-4	TRBJ2-1	many
TGCAGCGGCTCCCGGACAAGACTCCAAGAGACCCAGTACTTC	CSGSRTRLQETQYF	NA	TRBV29-1	TRBJ2-5	NA
TGCGCCAGCAGCTTGATGCTGAACACTGAAGCTTTCTTT	CASSLMLNTEAFF	NA	TRBV5-1	TRBJ1-1	NA
TGTGCCAGCAGCCAAGGCAGGAATGAGCAGTTCTTC	CASSQGRNEQFF	NA	TRBV14	TRBJ2-1	few
TGTGCCTGGAGTGTGAACAATCTGGGGACTGAAGCTTTCTTT	CAWSVNNLGTEAFF	NA	TRBV30	TRBJ1-1	NA
TGCAGCGTGAAGGCCAGCAGGGCCGGGGAGCTGTTTTTT	CSVKASRAGELFF	NA	TRBV29-1	TRBJ2-2	NA
TGTGCCAGCAGCCGACAGGGTCTGGAGACCCAGTACTTC	CASSRQGLETQYF	TRBD1	TRBV11-1	TRBJ2-5	NA
TGCAGTGCTAGAGTCGGCGCAGCCATCGACAATGAGCAGTTCTTC	CSARVGAAIDNEQFF	NA	TRBV20-1	TRBJ2-1	NA
TGTGCCAGCAGTTCGACAGGTCTCTCCTACGAGCAGTACTTC	CASSSTGLSYEQYF	NA	TRBV12-3/TRBV12-4	TRBJ2-7	many
TGTGCCAGCTCACCACTTGTAAACAGGGCAACTAATGAAAAACTGTTTTTT	CASSPLVNRATNEKLFF	NA	TRBV18	TRBJ1-4	few
TGTGCCAGCAGCCAAGACAGGGGGCCTCAGCGCAGCGAGCAGTACTTC	CASSQDRGPQRSEQYF	TRBD1	TRBV3-1	TRBJ2-7	few
TGTGCCAGCAGTTGGACTAGCGGGGTCCACAATGAGCAGTTCTTC	CASSWTSGVHNEQFF	TRBD2	TRBV2	TRBJ2-1	NA
TGCAGCGTTGACCAGCGGGAGGTTGTTGTAGCCTACAATGAGCAGTTCTTC	CSVDQREVVVAYNEQFF	TRBD2	TRBV29-1	TRBJ2-1	NA
TGCGCCAGCAGGGTCGAAGGAACAGATACGCAGTATTTT	CASRVEGTDTQYF	NA	TRBV5-1	TRBJ2-3	many
TGTGCCAGCAGCCAAGATTCAGGACAGCCCGCCTATGGCTACACCTTC	CASSQDSGQPAYGYTF	NA	TRBV4-2	TRBJ1-2	NA
TGTGCCAGCAGTGACGGTGGGGACCACACTGAAGCTTTCTTT	CASSDGGDHTEAFF	NA	TRBV6-4	TRBJ1-1	few
TGTGCCAGCAGTTCCGACAGGGGGACGGATACGCAGTATTTT	CASSSDRGTDTQYF	TRBD1	TRBV6-5	TRBJ2-3	NA
TGTGCCAGTGGACAGGGATACTCCTACGAGCAGTACTTC	CASGQGYSYEQYF	TRBD1	TRBV12-3/TRBV12-4	TRBJ2-7	few
TGCGCCAGCAGCTTGGCGGGGCCTAGCGGCACAGATACGCAGTATTTT	CASSLAGPSGTDTQYF	NA	TRBV5-1	TRBJ2-3	many
TGCGCCAGCAGTACTGCCTGGGCAGACGTGGAGCAGTTCTTC	CASSTAWADVEQFF	NA	TRBV5-1	TRBJ2-1	few
TGTGCCAGCTCCGGGTGGGCGTTTGGCAATCAGCCCCAGCATTTT	CASSGWAFGNQPQHF	NA	TRBV28	TRBJ1-5	NA
TGCGCCAGCAGCCAAGATTTTGGGACTAGACACAATGAGCAGTTCTTC	CASSQDFGTRHNEQFF	TRBD2	TRBV4-3	TRBJ2-1	once
TGCGCCAGCAGCCTGGACAGGGACGGTGAGCAGTACTTC	CASSLDRDGEQYF	TRBD1	TRBV4-1	TRBJ2-7	NA
TGTGCCAGCAGTTTAACCCCGATCCCAGGGTCCTACGAGCAGTACTTC	CASSLTPIPGSYEQYF	NA	TRBV12-3/TRBV12-4	TRBJ2-7	few
TGCGCCAGCAGCCAAGAGGACGCGAGCTACGAGCAGTACTTC	CASSQEDASYEQYF	NA	TRBV5-1	TRBJ2-7	NA
TGTGCCAGCAGCACCTTTAGCGAAGAGACGCAGTATTTT	CASSTFSEETQYF	NA	TRBV7-2	TRBJ2-3	many
TGTGCCAGCAGCATTAGGAGGGGGACCTACACCGGGGAGCTGTTTTTT	CASSIRRGTYTGELFF	NA	TRBV21-1	TRBJ2-2	few
TGCGCCAGCAGCCAAGATGATCCAGGGGCGTCGGGCAAAAACATTCAGTACTTC	CASSQDDPGASGKNIQYF	NA	TRBV4-1	TRBJ2-4	medium-sized
TGCGCCAGCAGCTTGGCCGGGGGCGCCGGCAAAGAGACCCAGTACTTC	CASSLAGGAGKETQYF	NA	TRBV5-1	TRBJ2-5	few
TGTGCCAGCAGCCCCCTAGCGGGAGGAACCGGGGAGCTGTTTTTT	CASSPLAGGTGELFF	TRBD2	TRBV4-2	TRBJ2-2	NA
TGTGCCAGCAGCTTAGCTGGGACTAGCGGGGGTTTGGCGCAGTATTTT	CASSLAGTSGGLAQYF	TRBD2	TRBV7-6	TRBJ2-3	NA
TGTGCCACCATTTCGGGGCAGGGGACCCAGTACTTC	CATISGQGTQYF	NA	TRBV24-1	TRBJ2-5	many
TGTGCCAGCAGCCAAGAGGGACGGGCCCACCAGCCCCAGCATTTT	CASSQEGRAHQPQHF	NA	TRBV4-2	TRBJ1-5	NA
TGTGCCAGCAGTCCCGGGACTAGCGGGAGTTTTTACGAGCAGTACTTC	CASSPGTSGSFYEQYF	TRBD2	TRBV27	TRBJ2-7	NA
TGTGCCAGCACCATTGGGGGAAATGCAGATACGCAGTATTTT	CASTIGGNADTQYF	NA	TRBV9	TRBJ2-3	NA
TGTGCCAGCAGCGATAATAAGAGAGGCTCCTACGAGCAGTACTTC	CASSDNKRGSYEQYF	NA	TRBV5-6	TRBJ2-7	few
TGTGCCAGCACCCTGACAGGGGAGAGGGCCAACGTCCTGACTTTC	CASTLTGERANVLTF	TRBD1	TRBV7-9	TRBJ2-6	few
TGTGCCTCCAGTCGGGGCCGGGAGACCCAGTACTTC	CASSRGRETQYF	NA	TRBV12-3/TRBV12-4	TRBJ2-5	NA
TGTGCTAGCAGCCAAGGGATGGGGGAAAAAGAGACCCAGTACTTC	CASSQGMGEKETQYF	NA	TRBV7-7	TRBJ2-5	few
TGTGCCAGCAGTTTATCGGGCGGGGGCTACACCTTC	CASSLSGGGYTF	NA	TRBV12-3/TRBV12-4	TRBJ1-2	NA
TGCAGTGCTAGACGGATCTACGAGCAGTACTTC	CSARRIYEQYF	NA	TRBV20-1	TRBJ2-7	NA
TGCAGCGTCCCTTCCGGGCTCGAAGCTTTCTTT	CSVPSGLEAFF	NA	TRBV29-1	TRBJ1-1	NA
TGCAGTGCTAGGGCCCCGGATGGCTCCTACAATGAGCAGTTCTTC	CSARAPDGSYNEQFF	NA	TRBV20-1	TRBJ2-1	few
TGCAGCGTTGAACCCGGACAGGGCAGAGAGACCCAGTACTTC	CSVEPGQGRETQYF	TRBD1	TRBV29-1	TRBJ2-5	many